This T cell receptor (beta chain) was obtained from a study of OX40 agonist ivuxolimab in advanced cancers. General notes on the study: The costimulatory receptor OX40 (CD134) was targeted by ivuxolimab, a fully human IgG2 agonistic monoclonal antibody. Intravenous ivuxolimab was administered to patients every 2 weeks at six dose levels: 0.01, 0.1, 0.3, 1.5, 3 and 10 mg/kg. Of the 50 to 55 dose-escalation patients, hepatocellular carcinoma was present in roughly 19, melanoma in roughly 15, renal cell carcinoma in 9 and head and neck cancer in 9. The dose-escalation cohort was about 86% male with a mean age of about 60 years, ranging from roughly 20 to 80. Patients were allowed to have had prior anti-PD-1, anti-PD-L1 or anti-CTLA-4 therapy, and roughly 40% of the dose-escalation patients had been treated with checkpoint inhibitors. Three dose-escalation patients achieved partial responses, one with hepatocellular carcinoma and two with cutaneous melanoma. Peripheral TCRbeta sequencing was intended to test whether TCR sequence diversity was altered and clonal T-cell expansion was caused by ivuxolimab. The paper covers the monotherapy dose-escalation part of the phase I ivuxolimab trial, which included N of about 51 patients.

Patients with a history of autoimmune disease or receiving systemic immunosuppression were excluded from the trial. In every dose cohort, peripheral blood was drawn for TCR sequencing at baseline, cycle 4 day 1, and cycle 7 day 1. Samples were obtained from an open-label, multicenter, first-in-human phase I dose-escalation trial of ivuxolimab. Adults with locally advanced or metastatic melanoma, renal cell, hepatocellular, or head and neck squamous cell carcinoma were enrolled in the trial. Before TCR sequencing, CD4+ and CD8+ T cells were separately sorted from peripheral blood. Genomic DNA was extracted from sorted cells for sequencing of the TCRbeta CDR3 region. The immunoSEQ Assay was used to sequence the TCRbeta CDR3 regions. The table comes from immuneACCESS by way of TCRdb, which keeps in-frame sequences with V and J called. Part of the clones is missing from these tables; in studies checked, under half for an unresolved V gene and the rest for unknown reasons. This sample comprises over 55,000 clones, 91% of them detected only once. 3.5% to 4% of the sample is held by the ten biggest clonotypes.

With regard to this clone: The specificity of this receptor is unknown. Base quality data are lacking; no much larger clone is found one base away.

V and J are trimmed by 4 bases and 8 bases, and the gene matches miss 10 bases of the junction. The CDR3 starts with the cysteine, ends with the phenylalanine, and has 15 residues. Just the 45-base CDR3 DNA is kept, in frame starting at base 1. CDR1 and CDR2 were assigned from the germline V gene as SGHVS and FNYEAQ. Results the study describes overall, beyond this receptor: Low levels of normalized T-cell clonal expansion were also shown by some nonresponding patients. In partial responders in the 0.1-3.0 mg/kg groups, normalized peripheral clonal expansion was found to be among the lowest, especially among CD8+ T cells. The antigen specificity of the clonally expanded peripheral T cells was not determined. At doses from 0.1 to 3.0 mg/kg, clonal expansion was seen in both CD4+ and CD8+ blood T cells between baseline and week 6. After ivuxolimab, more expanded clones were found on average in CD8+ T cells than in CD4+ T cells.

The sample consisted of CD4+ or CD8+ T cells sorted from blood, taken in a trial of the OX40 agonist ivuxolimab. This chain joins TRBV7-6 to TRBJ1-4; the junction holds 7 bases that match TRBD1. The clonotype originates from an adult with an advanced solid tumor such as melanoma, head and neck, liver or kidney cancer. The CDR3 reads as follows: CASSSMGQLGEKLFF. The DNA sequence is TGTGCCAGCAGCTCGATGGGACAGTTGGGCGAAAAACTGTTTTTT.